This T cell receptor beta chain was observed in a study of molecular identifiers for immune sequencing clone quantification. From the PCR reads, TCRdb called clonotypes with MiXCR, one entry per CDR3 protein. The sample carries roughly 300,000 distinct CDR3 sequences, roughly 23% recorded once. The ends were cut back, 2 bases at V and 6 bases at J, with 8 bases in the middle. The CDR3 contains 13 residues. Germline CDR1 MNHEY, CDR2 SVGAGI. This clonotype was seen a few times. Sequencing used naive CD8+ T cells from blood, with Jurkat cell RNA spiked in. Subset given: FACS-sorted CD8+CD4-CCR7+CD45RA+ naive T cells. The chain links TRBV6-5 to TRBJ1-5; D uncertain. This TCR was sampled from a human donor in good health. Some libraries in this study had Jurkat cell RNA spiked in. CDR3 in amino acids: CASSYESGQPQHF. As DNA, the CDR3 is TGTGCCAGCAGTTACGAGTCGGGTCAGCCCCAGCATTTT.